The rows below give T cell receptor beta chains drawn from one sample of a study of T cell repertoires in cytomegalovirus infection. In TCRdb, the reads were re-called with MiXCR into one record per CDR3 protein. The profile covers 680,000 or so distinct CDR3 sequences, with around a third appearing a single time and about 18% taken by the ten largest. These receptors' antigens are unknown. This specimen was cultured PBMCs, taken from culture after CMV antigen stimulation. These receptor sequences come from a human donor in good health (CMV status not recorded). Some clones in this sample may be carry-over from other donors' samples. Both conserved end residues are part of each CDR3. The D gene is left open where the match is weak. Not every row has a clone size; where given, it reads once, few, many or a size class.

d_gene	v_gene	j_gene	abundance	CDR3aa	CDR3nt
.	TRBV7-8	TRBJ2-3	few	CASSGGGRRGDTQYF	TGTGCCAGCAGCGGGGGGGGCCGACGTGGAGATACGCAGTATTTT
.	TRBV11-2	TRBJ2-1	.	CASRLLGSNEQFF	TGTGCCAGCAGGTTACTAGGGTCCAATGAGCAGTTCTTC
.	TRBV15	TRBJ1-1	.	CATSRQGNTEAFF	TGTGCCACCAGCAGACAGGGGAACACTGAAGCTTTCTTT
.	TRBV7-9	TRBJ1-1	many	CASSPRRTEAFF	TGTGCCAGCAGTCCCCGACGGACTGAAGCTTTCTTT
TRBD1	TRBV20-1	TRBJ2-1	few	CSATGQGNEQFF	TGCAGTGCTACCGGACAGGGCAATGAGCAGTTCTTC
TRBD1	TRBV12-3/TRBV12-4	TRBJ2-4	.	CASLGQVENIQYF	TGTGCCAGCCTTGGACAGGTCGAAAACATTCAGTACTTC
.	TRBV6-2/TRBV6-3	TRBJ2-1	.	CASSKTQRGEQFF	TGTGCCAGCAGCAAAACTCAACGCGGTGAGCAGTTCTTC
TRBD1	TRBV15	TRBJ2-7	.	CATSTGQGYEQYF	TGTGCCACCAGCACCGGACAGGGCTACGAGCAGTACTTC
.	TRBV5-4	TRBJ1-4	.	CASSLAGSRNEKLFF	TGTGCCAGCAGCTTGGCCGGGAGCCGTAATGAAAAACTGTTTTTT
.	TRBV6-2/TRBV6-3	TRBJ1-5	few	CASSYGRTDSNQPQHF	TGTGCCAGCAGTTACGGGAGGACGGATAGCAATCAGCCCCAGCATTTT
.	TRBV12-3/TRBV12-4	TRBJ1-5	many	CASTTHALDQPQHF	TGTGCCAGCACCACACATGCGCTGGACCAGCCCCAGCATTTT
TRBD1	TRBV7-9	TRBJ2-7	few	CASSTRTGELYEQYF	TGTGCCAGCAGCACCCGGACAGGGGAGCTCTACGAGCAGTACTTC
.	TRBV6-5	TRBJ2-7	.	CASSYEGSRNEQYF	TGTGCCAGCAGTTACGAGGGTTCTCGGAACGAGCAGTACTTC
TRBD2	TRBV2	TRBJ2-1	.	CASSHTGGVPSYNEQFF	TGTGCCAGCAGTCACACGGGGGGAGTTCCCTCCTACAATGAGCAGTTCTTC
TRBD1	TRBV12-5	TRBJ2-1	.	CASGLVVTGTGRISYNEQFF	TGTGCTAGTGGTTTGGTGGTGACTGGGACAGGGAGGATTTCCTACAATGAGCAGTTCTTC
.	TRBV7-2	TRBJ2-7	many	CASSAGFSSYEQYF	TGTGCCAGCAGCGCAGGGTTTTCCTCCTACGAGCAGTACTTC
TRBD1	TRBV4-2	TRBJ1-2	.	CASSQGTGDGYTF	TGTGCCAGCAGCCAAGGGACAGGGGATGGCTACACCTTC
.	TRBV12-3/TRBV12-4	TRBJ1-2	.	CASSLGGPGYGYTF	TGTGCCAGCAGTTTGGGGGGGCCGGGCTATGGCTACACCTTC
.	TRBV7-9	TRBJ1-4	few	CASSLRRGGGVIVEKLFF	TGTGCCAGCAGCTTACGCCGGGGGGGAGGGGTGATCGTGGAAAAACTGTTTTTT
TRBD2	TRBV11-2	TRBJ2-3	few	CASNPYTRGEDTQYF	TGTGCCAGCAACCCGTACACGCGGGGGGAAGATACGCAGTATTTT
.	TRBV7-2	TRBJ2-5	many	CASSLPGWETQYF	TGTGCCAGCAGCTTACCTGGGTGGGAGACCCAGTACTTC
TRBD1	TRBV10-3	TRBJ2-7	once	CAISEVGQAAGEQYF	TGTGCCATCAGTGAGGTGGGACAGGCCGCGGGAGAGCAGTACTTC
.	TRBV5-1	TRBJ1-2	.	CASSLAVGNYGYTF	TGCGCCAGCAGCTTGGCCGTGGGGAACTATGGCTACACCTTC
.	TRBV4-1	TRBJ2-7	.	CASSQEVDPRSYEQYF	TGTGCCAGCAGCCAGGAGGTGGACCCACGATCCTACGAGCAGTACTTC
.	TRBV12-3/TRBV12-4	TRBJ2-1	.	CASSFPESSYNEQFF	TGTGCCAGCAGTTTCCCGGAGAGCTCCTACAATGAGCAGTTCTTC
.	TRBV27	TRBJ2-6	.	CASSSMGWSSGANVLTF	TGTGCCAGCAGCTCTATGGGATGGAGCTCTGGGGCCAACGTCCTGACTTTC
.	TRBV19	TRBJ2-7	few	CASSIWGEQYF	TGTGCCAGTAGTATTTGGGGCGAGCAGTACTTC
.	TRBV3-1	TRBJ2-3	.	CASSLYRDSEVADTQYF	TGTGCCAGCAGTCTCTACCGGGACTCCGAAGTCGCAGATACGCAGTATTTT